Reported below is one T cell receptor (beta chain). Its antigen remains unidentified. This sample was taken from a study of shared clonotypes between healthy human individuals. General observations from the study: Donor scarcity curtailed the genetic and exposure-history diversity represented herein.

Measured with immunoSEQ multiplex PCR; TCRdb has only the in-frame clones, and not every one. The profile shows about 490,000 clones, about 79% of them singletons. Each unsorted sample relied on roughly 90 million PBMCs as its source of genomic DNA. The sequencing input was PBMCs. This clonotype was sampled from a middle-aged woman in good health. Some clones in this sample may be carry-over from other donors' samples.

CDR3 nucleotide sequence: TGCGCCAGCAGCCGCACCCGTGGCCATGAGCAGTTCTTC. Translation: CASSRTRGHEQFF. The genes are TRBV4-1 and TRBJ2-1; D is unclear. The CDR3 has 13 amino acids. V dropped 4 bases and J dropped 8 bases, with 12 bases sitting between them. Per the germline V gene, CDR1 is MGHRA and CDR2 is YSYEKL.